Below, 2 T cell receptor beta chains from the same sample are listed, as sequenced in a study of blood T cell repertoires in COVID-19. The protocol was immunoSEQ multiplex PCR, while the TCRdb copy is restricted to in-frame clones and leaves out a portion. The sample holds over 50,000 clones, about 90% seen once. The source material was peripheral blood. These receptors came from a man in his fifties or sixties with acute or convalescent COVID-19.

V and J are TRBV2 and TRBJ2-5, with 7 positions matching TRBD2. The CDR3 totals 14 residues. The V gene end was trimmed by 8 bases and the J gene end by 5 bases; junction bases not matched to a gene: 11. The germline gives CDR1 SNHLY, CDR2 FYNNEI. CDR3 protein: CASERDYGSETQYF. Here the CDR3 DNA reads TGTGCCAGCGAACGGGACTACGGGAGCGAGACCCAGTACTTC. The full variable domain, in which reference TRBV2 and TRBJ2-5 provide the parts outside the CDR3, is EPEVTQTPSHQVTQMGQEVILRCVPISNHLYFYWYRQILGQKVEFLVSFYNNEISEKSEIFDDQFSVERPDGSNFTLKIRSTKLEDSAMYFCASERDYGSETQYFGPGTRLLVL.

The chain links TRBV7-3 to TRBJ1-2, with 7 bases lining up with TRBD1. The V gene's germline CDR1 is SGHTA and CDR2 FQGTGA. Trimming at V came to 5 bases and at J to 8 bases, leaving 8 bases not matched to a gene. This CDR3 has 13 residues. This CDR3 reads CASSPGEGAGYTF. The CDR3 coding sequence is TGTGCCAGCAGCCCTGGAGAGGGGGCCGGCTACACCTTC.